The source of this T cell receptor beta chain is a study of shared clonotypes between healthy human individuals. Study-wide findings and caveats: Incomplete sequencing of sorted subsets was indicated by rarefaction despite large depth. Sequencing depth was predicted to influence how clonotypes are shared among donors. The study sampled only blood, and tissue repertoires likely differ.

Sequencing used immunoSEQ multiplex PCR; TCRdb keeps in-frame clones, though not all of them. The data hold some 580,000 clones, with about 98% observed a single time. CD45RO-negative CD8 cells positively selected for CCR7 made up the naive population, which excluded terminally differentiated effector memory CD45RA+ cells. Concerning this clone: Its specificity is unknown.

Trimming left V 3 bases short and J 5 bases short, with 8 bases between. Germline values: CDR1 SGHTA, CDR2 FQGNSA. The CDR3 loop spans 13 amino acids. The chain has TRBV7-2 and TRBJ2-1, with D unclear. The sequence derives from a man between 25 and 39 years old in good health. The sequenced sample consisted of naive CD8+ T cells sorted from blood. Written as DNA, the CDR3 is TGTGCCAGCAGCTTGGGAAACCACAATGAGCAGTTCTTC. Translated: CASSLGNHNEQFF.